Given below is one T cell receptor (beta chain) in context. These data originate in a study of blood T cell repertoires in COVID-19. As for the study in general: The United States, Italy and Spain supplied acute and convalescent COVID-19 samples. Sources were T cells, B-cell-depleted T cells, or PBMCs; the material itself was cDNA or gDNA.

CDR3 length equals 15 residues. Germline V gene data show CDR1 as SGHNT and CDR2 as YENEEA. After removal of 1 base from V and 1 base from J, the junction contained 3 bases not matched to a gene. In the source study's methods: Nucleated cell counts were estimated from reference gene primer amplification. Profiled with immunoSEQ multiplex PCR; TCRdb holds only in-frame clones, not every one. V and J calls and clone size come straight from that table; D and trimming were deduced from the DNA. The table includes about 74,000 clones, over 75% detected once. This chain joins TRBV11-3 and TRBJ2-5; TRBD2 matches 7 bases. What was sequenced was peripheral blood. This TCR came from a woman older than 75 with active or convalescent COVID-19. The CDR3 spells CASSLGGGFQETQYF. CDR3 nucleotides: TGTGCCAGCAGCTTAGGGGGGGGATTCCAAGAGACCCAGTACTTC.